This entry is about one T cell receptor (beta chain). No antigen is known for it. Base quality data are lacking; no much larger clone is found one base away. TCR beta libraries were generated from genomic DNA with the immunoSEQ kit, following the manufacturer's recommendations. For library preparation, a first multiplex PCR was performed with proprietary primers, followed by a second PCR in which unique barcodes were added, and bead cleanups were performed after each round. A positive control reaction and a negative control reaction, both provided in the kit, were run with every batch of samples. The final libraries underwent checking on an Agilent 4200 TapeStation D1000 ScreenTape, volumetric pooling, and quantification by qPCR. Sequencing ran on an Illumina NextSeq500 with a MidOutput 150-cycle cartridge, using 156 Read1 and 15 Index1 cycles with kit custom primers. The pooled library was loaded at approximately 0.96 pM, and about 20% PhiX control was spiked in. As for how the authors treated the data: The vendor-processed data were analyzed in R, and a clonotype was defined as all T cells that share the same CDR3 nucleotide sequence. In the clone abundance analyses, frequencies in each sample were normalized to that sample's 10,000 most abundant clones. Public T cell clones, averaging fewer than five per sample, were removed before analysis. Tumor-enriched and baseline blood-enriched clonotypes were defined by at least a 32-fold difference in abundance between compartments. Clonotypes expanded or contracted between blood time points were identified with a beta-binomial differential abundance model. Tumor-blood repertoire similarity was measured with the Baroni-Urbani and Buser coefficient, and groups were compared using two-tailed Wilcoxon tests in R. TCRdb's version of the immuneACCESS table is confined to in-frame rearrangements and falls short of the full clone set. An unresolved V gene accounts for under half of the shortfall where checked; the remainder is of unknown origin. D and trimming were read from the DNA, whereas the V and J calls and clone size are those reported in that table. In all, the sample holds more than 95,000 clones, and about 81% of those were seen once. About 5.3% of the sample rests with the top ten.

This record belongs to a study of radiation and T cells in renal cell carcinoma (dated by TCRdb to the early 2020s). For the wider study: Samples came from a clinical trial, in which primary renal cell carcinomas received 15 Gy stereotactic body radiation therapy followed by nephrectomy 4 weeks later. In total, roughly 52 samples, comprising some 25 tumors and roughly 27 peripheral blood samples, were subjected to TCR beta sequencing. Across all 50 or so samples, several million unique CDR3 nucleotide sequences encoding some 2.6 million unique CDR3 amino acid sequences were identified.

V drops 0 bases and J drops 6 bases, leaving 14 bases in between. The CDR1 and CDR2 encoded by the germline V gene are SGDLS and YYNGEE. Counted from cysteine to phenylalanine, this CDR3 has 15 amino acids. Only CDR3 DNA is held: 45 bases, read in frame from base 1. The label giving this sample's time point can be read as: blood 2 weeks post-SBRT. This specimen's treatment or condition label, per the study, means: 15 Gy SBRT to primary tumor, nephrectomy 4 weeks later. To follow tumor-enriched clonotypes, peripheral blood was collected serially from radiation-treated patients at baseline and again at 2 weeks and 4 weeks after SBRT. Every patient's renal cell carcinoma showed clear cell pathology. Genomic DNA for TCR sequencing was prepared using the QIAamp DNA Blood Mini Kit (Qiagen). The analyses included just those samples that passed every quality control check. Here is what the overall study found, with its caveats: With a single-armed trial design, the study had no way to address how radiation dose or scheduling affects the TCR repertoire. Because pretreatment tumor biopsies were not available, the baseline intratumoral presence of clonotypes could not be determined. Blood repertoire dynamics were not followed beyond 4 weeks after treatment. An increase in top tumor clonotypes in blood was observed from baseline to 2 weeks post-radiation, followed by contraction by 4 weeks, which was taken to suggest transient expansion of tumor-resident clones.

The chain joins TRBV9 to TRBJ2-3, with TRBD1 perhaps the D gene, on 5 matching bases. Here the sequenced sample was blood, taken from a patient whose treatment included radiotherapy and nephrectomy. This clonotype was sampled from a man in his forties or fifties with renal cell carcinoma. The CDR3 in this case is CASSVGSPGFDTQYF. The DNA sequence is as follows: TGTGCCAGCAGCGTAGGATCCCCAGGGTTCGATACGCAGTATTTT.